Described below is a single TCR beta chain sequence and its context. Germline V gene lookup returns CDR1 ENHRY and CDR2 SYGVKD. With V trimmed by 5 bases and J by 2 bases, 3 bases remained unmatched. CDR3 length equals 15 residues. The data belong to a study of cytotoxic CD8 clonotypes in ibrutinib-treated CLL. Using immunoSEQ multiplex PCR, the repertoire was profiled, and TCRdb retains in-frame clones only, with some absent. Here the sample spans approximately 100,000 clones, around 73% being singletons. The sample here was PBMCs, taken after 12 months of ibrutinib treatment. The clonotype was recovered from a human donor with chronic lymphocytic leukemia. This sequence joins TRBV10-3 and TRBJ1-5; 10 bases align to TRBD1. The CDR3 region is CAISSGTGGNQPQHF. CDR3 nucleotides: TGTGCCATCAGTTCCGGGACAGGGGGCAATCAGCCCCAGCATTTT.